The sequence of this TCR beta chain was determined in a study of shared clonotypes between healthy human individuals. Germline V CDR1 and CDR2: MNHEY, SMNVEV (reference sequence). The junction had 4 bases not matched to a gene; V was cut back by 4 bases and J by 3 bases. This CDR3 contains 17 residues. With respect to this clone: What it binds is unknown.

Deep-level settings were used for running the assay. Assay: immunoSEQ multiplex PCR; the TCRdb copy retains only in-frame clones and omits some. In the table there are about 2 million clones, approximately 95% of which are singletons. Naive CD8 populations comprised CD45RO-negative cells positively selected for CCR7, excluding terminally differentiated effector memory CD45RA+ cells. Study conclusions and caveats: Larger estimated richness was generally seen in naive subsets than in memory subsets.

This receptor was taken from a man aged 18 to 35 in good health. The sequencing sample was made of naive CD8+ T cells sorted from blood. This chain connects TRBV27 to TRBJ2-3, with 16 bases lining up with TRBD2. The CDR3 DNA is TGTGCCAGCAGTTCTGGGACTAGCGGGGGGGCAACAGATACGCAGTATTTT. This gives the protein CASSSGTSGGATDTQYF.